Listed below are T cell receptor beta chains from one sample, sequenced in a study of T cells in Graves' hyperthyroidism and ophthalmopathy. One entry per CDR3 protein results from TCRdb running MiXCR on the multiplex PCR reads. The table lists under 500,000 distinct CDR3 sequences, over 12% of them singletons. Sequencing was done on a sample of blood. Receptor source: a man aged 50 to 60 with Graves' ophthalmopathy. CDR3s include the opening cysteine and the closing phenylalanine or tryptophan. A D gene is named only where the DNA matches it firmly. A clone size is listed for some rows: how often the clone was seen (once, few, many), or a class if it is expanded.

D gene,J gene,V gene,clone size,CDR3 DNA,CDR3 protein
-,TRBJ1-5,TRBV20-1,-,TGCAGTGCTAGTCCCCCCGGGGGTAATCATCAGCCCCAGCATTTT,CSASPPGGNHQPQHF
TRBD1,TRBJ2-5,TRBV28,many,TGTGCCAGCAGCCTAACAGGGGACGAGACCCAGTACTTC,CASSLTGDETQYF
-,TRBJ2-7,TRBV7-2,few,TGTGCCAGCAGCTCCCTGGACTACCTATCCTACGAGCAGTACTTC,CASSSLDYLSYEQYF
-,TRBJ1-5,TRBV3-1,many,TGTGCCAGCAGCCAAGAGTTAGTGTCTGATCAGCCCCAGCATTTT,CASSQELVSDQPQHF
-,TRBJ2-3,TRBV20-1,many,TGCAGCCAAACCGTGGGTGGGGCACACACAGATACGCAGTATTTT,CSQTVGGAHTDTQYF
-,TRBJ2-2,TRBV9,-,TGTGCCAGCAGCGTATCCGACAGGCGAACCGGGGAGCTGTTTTTT,CASSVSDRRTGELFF
-,TRBJ2-3,TRBV18,many,TGTGCCAGCTCACCACCTAACACAGATACGCAGTATTTT,CASSPPNTDTQYF
-,TRBJ1-2,TRBV9,-,TGTGCCAGCAGCGTAGCAGGTCAGAGCTACACCTTC,CASSVAGQSYTF
-,TRBJ2-5,TRBV12-3/TRBV12-4,few,TGTGCCAGCAGGCCCGGCATGCAAGAGACCCAGTACTTC,CASRPGMQETQYF
-,TRBJ2-7,TRBV7-9,many,TGTGCCAGCAGCGCGGACCTCCGGCAGGACGAGCAGTACTTC,CASSADLRQDEQYF
TRBD2,TRBJ2-1,TRBV3-1,many,TGTGCCAGCAGCCAAGTGTCTAGCGGCTCCTACAATGAGCAGTTCTTC,CASSQVSSGSYNEQFF
TRBD1,TRBJ1-2,TRBV11-2,-,TGTGCCAGCAGCTGGACAGGGGATAACTATGGCTACACCTTC,CASSWTGDNYGYTF
-,TRBJ2-2,TRBV20-1,many,TGCAGTGCTAGTCCCGGAACGTACACCGGGGAGCTGTTTTTT,CSASPGTYTGELFF
-,TRBJ2-5,TRBV20-1,-,TGCAGTGCAACTCGTGGGGCGCCCGCAGAGACCCAGTACTTC,CSATRGAPAETQYF
TRBD1,TRBJ1-1,TRBV5-5,many,TGTGCCAGCAGCGCGTTACTCGGACAGGCCGAAGCTTTCTTT,CASSALLGQAEAFF
-,TRBJ2-2,TRBV30,many,TGTGCCTGGAGTGTGCTCGGGAGTGGCACCGGGGAGCTGTTTTTT,CAWSVLGSGTGELFF